These 10 T cell receptor beta chains were sequenced from one sample in a study of blood T cell repertoires in COVID-19. Produced via immunoSEQ multiplex PCR; TCRdb's table is partial and in-frame only. This repertoire shows about 300,000 clones, about 85% found once; its top ten account for 4.5% to 7%. Sequencing was done on a sample of PBMCs or T cells enriched from blood (not recorded which). The origin of the receptors is a woman aged 30 to 39 who had recovered from COVID-19.

This chain links TRBV24-1 with TRBJ2-2; 10 nucleotides line up with TRBD1. The V and J ends lost 2 bases and 3 bases, in that order; junction bases with no gene match: 8. CDR1 is KGHDR, CDR2 SFDVKD, per germline. The CDR3 contains 18 residues. The CDR3 is CATSDSGTGVIDTGELFF. CDR3 bases: TGTGCCACCAGTGATTCCGGGACAGGGGTAATCGACACCGGGGAGCTGTTTTTT.

V gene TRBV29-1 combines with J gene TRBJ2-4; 16 bases are shared with TRBD2. Losses at the gene ends were 6 bases for V and 7 bases for J; bases not matched to a gene: 12. Germline lookup yields CDR1 SQVTM and CDR2 ANQGSEA. The CDR3 totals 17 residues. CDR3: CSVRSGTSGGAHNIQYF. The CDR3 region has the DNA TGCAGCGTCCGGTCCGGGACTAGCGGGGGGGCTCACAACATTCAGTACTTC.

This chain links TRBV27 with TRBJ1-4; 7 positions match TRBD1. V lost 6 bases to trimming and J lost 3 bases; unmatched junction nucleotides: 4. The CDR3 consists of 14 residues. Germline V gene sequence: CDR1 MNHEY, CDR2 SMNVEV (reference sequence). This CDR3 is CASSRGQPNEKLFF. CDR3 coding DNA: TGTGCCAGCAGCCGGGGACAGCCTAATGAAAAACTGTTTTTT. Full variable domain (outside the CDR3, taken from reference TRBV27 and TRBJ1-4): EAQVTQNPRYLITVTGKKLTVTCSQNMNHEYMSWYRQDPGLGLRQIYYSMNVEVTDKGDVPEGYKVSRKEKRNFPLILESPSPNQTSLYFCASSRGQPNEKLFFGSGTQLSVL.

This chain connects TRBV9 to TRBJ1-1, with unresolved D. Germline V CDR1 and CDR2: SGDLS, YYNGEE. The CDR3 is 15 residues long. V was pared by 0 bases and J by 4 bases, with 13 bases between. CDR3 sequence: CASSVAPDTATEAFF. The CDR3 DNA is TGTGCCAGCAGCGTAGCGCCCGACACCGCCACTGAAGCTTTCTTT.

V gene TRBV18 combines with J gene TRBJ1-1, with D perhaps TRBD1 (5 bases). Germline V CDR1 and CDR2: KGHSH, LQKENI. CDR3 length: 16 amino acids. The germline V and J ends were trimmed by 3 bases and 0 bases, with 14 bases remaining between them. The CDR3 DNA sequence: TGTGCCAGCTCACCGTTGGGGGGGTCCGTGAACACTGAAGCTTTCTTT. This sequence encodes CASSPLGGSVNTEAFF.

The chain is built from TRBV4-1 and TRBJ1-1, with D possibly TRBD1 on 6 matching bases. V gave up 2 bases and J gave up 4 bases, with 14 bases separating them. The CDR3 runs 15 residues. Germline V lookup: CDR1 MGHRA, CDR2 YSYEKL. CDR3 sequence: CASSQSIQGLTEAFF. The CDR3 nucleotides are TGCGCCAGCAGCCAAAGTATACAGGGTCTCACTGAAGCTTTCTTT.

A word on this clone: This may arise from a read error, as a much more abundant clone is one base away. The chain couples TRBV7-2 to TRBJ2-5, with 10 bases aligning to TRBD2. The trim removed 5 bases at V and 1 base at J, leaving 4 bases unmatched. The CDR3 sequence is 15 residues long. The germline V gene has CDR1 SGHTA and CDR2 FQGNSA. CDR3 protein: CASSARTSGQETQYF. CDR3 bases: TGTGCCAGCAGCGCCCGGACTAGCGGCCAAGAGACCCAGTACTTC.

This sequence joins TRBV24-1 and TRBJ2-3, with 9 positions matching TRBD2. Germline-derived CDR1 and CDR2 are KGHDR and SFDVKD. Trimming cost V 5 bases and J 6 bases; bases outside gene matches: 8. The CDR3 length is 15 residues. CDR3 sequence reads: CATSASSGAGDTQYF. In DNA form, the CDR3 reads TGTGCCACCAGTGCGTCTAGCGGGGCCGGGGATACGCAGTATTTT.

This clone was detected once. The genes are TRBV2 and TRBJ2-1; D might be TRBD2 (5 bases). The V gene lost 5 bases and the J gene lost 7 bases, with 9 bases spanning the gap. The germline gives CDR1 SNHLY, CDR2 FYNNEI. The CDR3 consists of 12 residues. The CDR3 sequence is CASSTSLNEQFF. CDR3 in DNA: TGTGCCAGCAGTACTAGTTTGAATGAGCAGTTCTTC.

The chain uses TRBV11-3 and TRBJ2-2, with D possibly matching TRBD1 (6 bases). Between the trimmed V and J ends, which lost 5 bases and 3 bases, there was a span of 16 bases. The CDR3 sequence is 16 residues long. Germline-derived CDR1 and CDR2 are SGHNT and YENEEA. In nucleotides, the CDR3 is TGTGCCAGCAGCCCCGGGACACACTGGGACACCGGGGAGCTGTTTTTT. This encodes CASSPGTHWDTGELFF.